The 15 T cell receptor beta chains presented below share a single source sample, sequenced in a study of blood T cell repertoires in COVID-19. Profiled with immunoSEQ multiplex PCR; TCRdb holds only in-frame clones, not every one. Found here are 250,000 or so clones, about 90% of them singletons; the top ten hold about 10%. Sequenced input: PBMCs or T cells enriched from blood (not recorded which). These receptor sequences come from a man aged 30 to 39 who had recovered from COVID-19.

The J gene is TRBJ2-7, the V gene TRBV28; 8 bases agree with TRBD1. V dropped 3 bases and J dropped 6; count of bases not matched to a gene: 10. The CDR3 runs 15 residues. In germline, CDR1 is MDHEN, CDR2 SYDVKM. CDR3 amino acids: CASSFSQGTGSEQYF. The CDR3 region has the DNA TGTGCCAGCAGTTTCTCCCAAGGGACAGGCAGCGAGCAGTACTTC. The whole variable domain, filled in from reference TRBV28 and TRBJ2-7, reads DVKVTQSSRYLVKRTGEKVFLECVQDMDHENMFWYRQDPGLGLRLIYFSYDVKMKEKGDIPEGYSVSREKKERFSLILESASTNQTSMYLCASSFSQGTGSEQYFGPGTRLTVT.

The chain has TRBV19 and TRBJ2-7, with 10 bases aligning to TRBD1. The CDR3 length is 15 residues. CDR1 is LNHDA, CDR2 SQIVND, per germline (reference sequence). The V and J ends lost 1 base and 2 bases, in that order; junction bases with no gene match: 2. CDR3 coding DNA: TGTGCCAGTAGTATAGTTGGGACAGGGGCCTACGAGCAGTACTTC. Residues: CASSIVGTGAYEQYF.

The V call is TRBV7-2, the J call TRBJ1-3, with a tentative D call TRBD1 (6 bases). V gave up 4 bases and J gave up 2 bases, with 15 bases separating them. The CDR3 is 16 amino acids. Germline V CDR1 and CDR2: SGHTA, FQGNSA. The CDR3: CASSSGQFLTGNTIYF. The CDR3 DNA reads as TGTGCCAGCAGCTCCGGACAGTTCTTGACTGGAAACACCATATATTTT.

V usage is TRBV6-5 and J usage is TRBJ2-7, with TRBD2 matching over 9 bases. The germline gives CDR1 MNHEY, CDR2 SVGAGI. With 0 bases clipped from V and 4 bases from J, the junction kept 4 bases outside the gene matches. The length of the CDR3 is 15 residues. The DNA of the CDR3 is TGTGCCAGCAGTTACTCTGCGGGAGGGAGTTACGAGCAGTACTTC. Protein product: CASSYSAGGSYEQYF.

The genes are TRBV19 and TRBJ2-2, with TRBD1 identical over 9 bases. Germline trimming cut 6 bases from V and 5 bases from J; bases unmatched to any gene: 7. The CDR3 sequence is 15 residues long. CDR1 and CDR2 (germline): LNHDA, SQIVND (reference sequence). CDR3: CASSRDRETTGELFF. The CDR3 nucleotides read TGTGCCAGTAGCCGGGACAGGGAGACGACCGGGGAGCTGTTTTTT.

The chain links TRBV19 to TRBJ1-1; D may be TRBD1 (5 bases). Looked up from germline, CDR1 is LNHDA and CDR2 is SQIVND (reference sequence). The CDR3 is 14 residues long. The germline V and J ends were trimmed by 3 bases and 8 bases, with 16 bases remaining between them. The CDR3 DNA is TGTGCCAGTAGTATTCGGGGGAGGAGTGTGGAAGCTTTCTTT. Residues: CASSIRGRSVEAFF. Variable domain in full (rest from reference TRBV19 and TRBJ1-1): DGGITQSPKYLFRKEGQNVTLSCEQNLNHDAMYWYRQDPGQGLRLIYYSQIVNDFQKGDIAEGYSVSREKKESFPLTVTSAQKNPTAFYLCASSIRGRSVEAFFGQGTRLTVV.

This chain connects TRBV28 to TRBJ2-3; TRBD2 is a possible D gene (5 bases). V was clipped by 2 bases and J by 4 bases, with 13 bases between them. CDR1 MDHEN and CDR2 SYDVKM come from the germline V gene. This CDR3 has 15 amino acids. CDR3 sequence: CASSLVLVGADTQYF. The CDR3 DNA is TGTGCCAGCAGTTTAGTACTAGTTGGGGCAGATACGCAGTATTTT.

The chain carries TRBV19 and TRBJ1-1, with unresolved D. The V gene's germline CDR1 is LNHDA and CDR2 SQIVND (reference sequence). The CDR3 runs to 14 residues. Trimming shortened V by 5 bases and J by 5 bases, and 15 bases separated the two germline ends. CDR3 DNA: TGTGCCAGTAGTCCATATATGGGGAGGACTGAAGCTTTCTTT. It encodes CASSPYMGRTEAFF.

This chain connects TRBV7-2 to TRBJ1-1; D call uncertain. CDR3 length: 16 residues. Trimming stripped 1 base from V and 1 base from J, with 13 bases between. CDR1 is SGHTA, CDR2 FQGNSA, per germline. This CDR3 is CASSLVYMPGNTEAFF. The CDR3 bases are TGTGCCAGCAGCTTAGTTTATATGCCAGGGAACACTGAAGCTTTCTTT.

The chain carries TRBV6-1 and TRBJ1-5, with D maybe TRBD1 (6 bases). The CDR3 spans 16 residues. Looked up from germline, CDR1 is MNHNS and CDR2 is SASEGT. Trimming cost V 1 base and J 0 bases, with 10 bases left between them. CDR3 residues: CASSEGTAYSNQPQHF. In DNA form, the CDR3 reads TGTGCCAGCAGTGAAGGGACAGCTTATAGCAATCAGCCCCAGCATTTT.

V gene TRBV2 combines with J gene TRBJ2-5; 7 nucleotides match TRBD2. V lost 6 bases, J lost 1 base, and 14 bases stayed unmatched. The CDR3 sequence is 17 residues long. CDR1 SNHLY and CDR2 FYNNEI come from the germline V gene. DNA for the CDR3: TGTGCCAGCAGGTCCGTCGTGGGGCGGGGGACCCAAGAGACCCAGTACTTC. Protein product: CASRSVVGRGTQETQYF.

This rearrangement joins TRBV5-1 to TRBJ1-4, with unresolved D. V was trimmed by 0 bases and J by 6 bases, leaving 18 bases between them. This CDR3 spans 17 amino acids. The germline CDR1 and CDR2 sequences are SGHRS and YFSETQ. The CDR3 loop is CASSLDSQVPRYEKLFF. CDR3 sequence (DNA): TGCGCCAGCAGCTTGGACTCGCAGGTCCCGCGCTATGAAAAACTGTTTTTT.

CDR3 sequence reads: CAIHPGQNSGANVLTF. CDR3 coding DNA: TGTGCCATCCATCCCGGACAGAACTCTGGGGCCAACGTCCTGACTTTC. The rearrangement uses TRBV10-3 and TRBJ2-6; D possibly corresponds to TRBD1 (6 bases). V shed 8 bases and J shed 0 bases, with 14 bases lying between them. There are 16 residues in the CDR3. Germline V CDR1 and CDR2: ENHRY, SYGVKD.

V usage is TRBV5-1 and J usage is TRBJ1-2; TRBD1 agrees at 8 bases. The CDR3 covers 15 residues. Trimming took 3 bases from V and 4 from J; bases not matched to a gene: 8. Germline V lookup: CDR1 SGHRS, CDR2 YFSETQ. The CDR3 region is CASSWTGPSLYGYTF. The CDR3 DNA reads TGCGCCAGCAGCTGGACAGGGCCGAGTCTCTATGGCTACACCTTC.

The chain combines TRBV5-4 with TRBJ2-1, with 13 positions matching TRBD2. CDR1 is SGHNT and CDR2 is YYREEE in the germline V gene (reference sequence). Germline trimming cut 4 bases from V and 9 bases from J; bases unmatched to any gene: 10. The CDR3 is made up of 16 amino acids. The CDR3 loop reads CASSTTGGLAGAEQFF. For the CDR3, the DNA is TGTGCCAGCAGCACCACCGGCGGACTAGCGGGAGCTGAGCAGTTCTTC. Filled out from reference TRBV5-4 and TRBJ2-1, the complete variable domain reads ETGVTQSPTHLIKTRGQQVTLRCSSQSGHNTVSWYQQALGQGPQFIFQYYREEENGRGNFPPRFSGLQFPNYSSELNVNALELDDSALYLCASSTTGGLAGAEQFFGPGTRLTVL.